Below, one TCR beta chain is given with its context. Its antigen is not known. This specimen belongs to a study of T cells after yellow fever vaccination. Whole-study context: Fractions containing few cells were prepared with SMART-Seq v4 Ultra Low Input.

In TCRdb, the 5' RACE reads were re-called with MiXCR into one record per CDR3 protein. The sample yields more than 450,000 distinct CDR3 sequences, about a fifth seen once. Study-wide findings and caveats: The booster saw the reappearance of most primary-vaccination clones (approximately 97% CD4, 88% CD8). When the response was secondary, it was weaker but reached its peak faster, day 5 versus 15.

The J segment lost 0 bases and the V segment lost 4 bases, leaving 6 bases of the junction unmatched. The length of the CDR3 is 17 residues. CDR1 is LGHDT, CDR2 YNNKEL, per germline (reference sequence). The chain has TRBV3-1 and TRBJ2-3, with TRBD2 identical over 11 bases. The material was PBMCs, obtained 21 days after the first yellow fever vaccination. The TCR was taken from a young man who received the YFV17D yellow fever vaccine. CDR3 loop: CASSPRLAGLSTDTQYF. The CDR3 DNA sequence: TGTGCCAGCAGCCCCCGACTAGCGGGGCTTAGCACAGATACGCAGTATTTT.